This entry lists 15 T cell receptor beta chains sequenced from one sample in a study of CD8+CD57+ T cells in acquired aplastic anemia. CD8+CD57+ cell expansion, shown by flow cytometry, had occurred in the patients selected for sequencing. Researchers used genomic DNA as the template to profile TCR beta VDJ and CDR3. TCRdb re-derived calls from the reads in MiXCR, one entry per CDR3 protein. The sample has hundreds of thousands of distinct CDR3 sequences, under 40% seen once. Sequences were obtained from sorted CD4+, CD8+, or CD8+CD57+ T cells (not recorded which) from PBMCs. The receptors were gathered from a human donor with aplastic anemia.

This clonotype came up a few times. The rearrangement links TRBV20-1 to TRBJ2-3; 11 bases fit TRBD2. The CDR3 consists of 17 residues. J was trimmed by 1 base and V by 2 bases; bases with no gene match: 8. Looked up from germline, CDR1 is DFQATT and CDR2 is SNEGSKA (reference sequence). CDR3 residues: CSARKGTSGGRTDTQYF. CDR3 DNA: TGCAGTGCTAGAAAGGGTACTAGCGGGGGACGCACAGATACGCAGTATTTT.

In this sample, this clonotype turned up a few times. The rearrangement links TRBV25-1 to TRBJ2-3; D is perhaps TRBD2 (5 bases). Between the trimmed V and J ends, which lost 2 bases and 8 bases, there was a span of 14 bases. Germline CDR1 and CDR2: MGHDK and SYGVNS. The CDR3 has 14 residues. The DNA for the CDR3 is TGTGCCAGCAGTGAAGCTCCCCCCGGGGTTACGCAGTATTTT. Protein: CASSEAPPGVTQYF. The whole variable domain, filled in from reference TRBV25-1 and TRBJ2-3, reads EADIYQTPRYLVIGTGKKITLECSQTMGHDKMYWYQQDPGMELHLIHYSYGVNSTEKGDLSSESTVSRIRTEHFPLTLESARPSHTSQYLCASSEAPPGVTQYFGPGTRLTVL.

Details on this clonotype: One base away lies a much larger clone, so this may be a sequencing read error. The V gene is TRBV6-1, the J gene TRBJ2-7, with 9 bases identical to TRBD1. The J segment lost 3 bases and the V segment lost 6 bases, leaving 6 bases of the junction unmatched. The CDR3 spans 14 residues. The germline gives CDR1 MNHNS, CDR2 SASEGT. CDR3 protein: CASSAGTGYYEQYF. CDR3 DNA: TGTGCCAGCAGCGCAGGGACAGGGTACTACGAGCAGTACTTC.

This clonotype was seen repeatedly, ten times or more. The chain employs TRBV29-1 and TRBJ1-3; perhaps TRBD1 as D (6 bases). Germline V CDR1 and CDR2: SQVTM, ANQGSEA. This CDR3 region has 14 residues. The V gene lost 6 bases and the J gene lost 4 bases, with 16 bases spanning the gap. CDR3 DNA: TGCAGCGTCCGAGACAGGATGGAAGGAAACACCATATATTTT. Amino acid sequence: CSVRDRMEGNTIYF.

Ten or more counts support this clonotype. This chain connects TRBV12-3 or TRBV12-4 to TRBJ1-2; D unresolved. V was pared by 1 base and J by 2 bases, with 8 bases between. The CDR3 contains 14 residues. The chain's CDR3 is CASSLGTENYGYTF. The DNA of the CDR3 is TGTGCCAGCAGTTTAGGGACGGAAAACTATGGCTACACCTTC.

This clonotype was seen a handful of times. The rearrangement links TRBV9 to TRBJ2-6; no clear D gene. Germline CDR1 is SGDLS and CDR2 is YYNGEE. The CDR3 runs 16 residues. Trimming took 0 bases from V and 0 from J, leaving 7 bases between them. CDR3 coding DNA: TGTGCCAGCAGCGTAGAGAGTTCCTCTGGGGCCAACGTCCTGACTTTC. Protein sequence: CASSVESSSGANVLTF.

The chain combines TRBV12-3 or TRBV12-4 with TRBJ2-3, with 7 bases that match TRBD2. With V trimmed by 10 bases and J by 1 base, 11 bases remained unmatched. The length of the CDR3 is 15 residues. CDR3 bases: TGTGCCATCAGGCGGGGTCGGGGGGGCACAGATACGCAGTATTTT. This encodes CAIRRGRGGTDTQYF.

The chain employs TRBV11-1 and TRBJ2-3, with TRBD1 as a possible D gene (6 bases). This CDR3 comprises 17 residues. In germline, CDR1 is SGHAT, CDR2 FQDESV (reference sequence). V was clipped by 2 bases and J by 1 base, with 16 bases between them. DNA for the CDR3: TGTGCCAGCAGCTTATTGGCCGGCACAGGGCGCACAGATACGCAGTATTTT. The encoded protein is CASSLLAGTGRTDTQYF.

The gene calls are TRBV10-3 and TRBJ1-5; TRBD1 matches 9 bases. This CDR3 is 15 amino acids long. V dropped 3 bases and J dropped 9; count of bases not matched to a gene: 9. CDR1 is ENHRY and CDR2 is SYGVKD in the germline V gene. The CDR3 sequence: CAISDGQGRSLPQHF. The CDR3 DNA reads TGTGCCATCAGTGATGGACAGGGGCGAAGTCTGCCCCAGCATTTT.

In this sample, this clonotype turned up many times. The V and J genes are TRBV20-1 and TRBJ1-6, with 7 positions matching TRBD1. V gave up 0 bases and J gave up 8 bases; unmatched junction bases: 7. The CDR3 is 15 amino acids. Germline CDR1 reads DFQATT; CDR2 reads SNEGSKA (reference sequence). The CDR3 here is CSARDRYRGDSPLHF. As DNA, the CDR3 is TGCAGTGCTAGAGATCGATACAGGGGAGATTCACCCCTCCACTTT.

Of note for this clonotype: A much bigger clone sits one base away, suggesting this may be a read error. The chain employs TRBV15 and TRBJ2-2; D gene ambiguous. Germline V gene sequence: CDR1 LNHNV, CDR2 YYDKDF (reference sequence). V shed 0 bases and J shed 0 bases, with 14 bases lying between them. The CDR3 runs 18 residues. The CDR3 bases are TGTGCCACCAGCAGAGATTGGGCGGCAGCCGCGAACACCGGGGAGCTGTTTTTT. As protein: CATSRDWAAAANTGELFF.

In its sample, this clonotype was seen many times. The genes are TRBV2 and TRBJ2-1; D not resolved. Trimming shortened V by 6 bases and J by 2 bases, and 8 bases separated the two germline ends. In germline, CDR1 is SNHLY, CDR2 FYNNEI. The CDR3 extends over 13 amino acids. CDR3 in DNA: TGTGCCAGCAGGGGCGGAACCTACAATGAGCAGTTCTTC. Protein product: CASRGGTYNEQFF.

Note on this clonotype: Germline is not matched at one junction end, which may reflect a read error. The J gene is TRBJ1-5, the V gene TRBV2; 9 nucleotides match TRBD1. Germline V gene lookup returns CDR1 SNHLY and CDR2 FYNNEI. This CDR3 spans 15 amino acids. CDR3 sequence: CASSQEGQGEQPQHF. Here the CDR3 DNA reads TGCGCCAGCAGCCAAGAGGGACAGGGCGAACAGCCCCAGCATTTT.

This clonotype came up a few times. The rearrangement joins TRBV10-3 to TRBJ1-2, with D perhaps TRBD1 (5 bases). Germline V gives CDR1 ENHRY, CDR2 SYGVKD. V was pared by 10 bases and J by 4 bases, with 19 bases between. The CDR3 totals 14 residues. The CDR3 sequence: CASILVGGGYGYTF. The DNA for the CDR3 is TGTGCCAGCATCCTCGTTGGGGGTGGCTATGGCTACACCTTC.

This clonotype was counted only a few times. A read error may explain this, as a much larger clone is one base away. The genes are TRBV2 and TRBJ1-1; 8 bases map to TRBD1. Germline lookup yields CDR1 SNHLY and CDR2 FYNNEI. The V gene end was trimmed by 10 bases and the J gene end by 2 bases; junction bases not matched to a gene: 6. The CDR3 sequence is 13 residues long. DNA of the CDR3: TGTGCCACGACGGGACAGGAAAACACTGAAGCTTTCTTT. Translation: CATTGQENTEAFF. Drawing the rest from reference TRBV2 and TRBJ1-1, the complete variable domain is EPEVTQTPSHQVTQMGQEVILRCVPISNHLYFYWYRQILGQKVEFLVSFYNNEISEKSEIFDDQFSVERPDGSNFTLKIRSTKLEDSAMYFCATTGQENTEAFFGQGTRLTVV.